This T cell receptor beta chain was obtained from a study of cytomegalovirus exposure and HLA in healthy donors. The study ran its PCR with 60 Vbeta and 13 Jbeta primers. Assay used: immunoSEQ multiplex PCR; TCRdb lists only in-frame clones, some missing. The sample contains 150,000 to 200,000 clones, around four fifths of which appear only once. This clone was seen more than once but under ten times. The sequence derives from a woman between 25 and 40 years old in good health and CMV-seronegative. Source material: PBMCs.

CDR3 region: CASSKRNTEAFF. CDR3 DNA sequence: TGTGCCAGCAGCAAGAGGAACACTGAAGCTTTCTTT. The gene calls are TRBV14 and TRBJ1-1; D is unresolved. V was trimmed by 5 bases and J by 1 base, leaving 5 bases between them. Germline-derived CDR1 and CDR2 are SGHDN and FVKESK. There are 12 residues in the CDR3.